Listed here are 25 T cell receptor beta chains from one sample, sequenced in a study of blood T cell repertoires in COVID-19. The method was immunoSEQ multiplex PCR; TCRdb's version includes in-frame clones alone and lacks a portion of them. The data contain 30,000 to 45,000 clones, 60% to 85% of them singletons. Sequences were obtained from peripheral blood. The receptor set was obtained from a man aged 55-75 years with active COVID-19.

V is TRBV7-9 and J is TRBJ2-1, with TRBD1 identical over 11 bases. Germline-derived CDR1 and CDR2 are SEHNR and FQNEAQ (reference sequence). J was trimmed by 10 bases and V by 5 bases; bases with no gene match: 10. The CDR3 runs 15 residues. CDR3 loop: CASSPGTGGRVEQFF. DNA for the CDR3: TGTGCCAGCAGCCCAGGGACAGGGGGGCGGGTGGAGCAGTTCTTC.

The rearrangement joins TRBV5-6 to TRBJ1-2, with 8 bases matching TRBD1. The length of the CDR3 is 13 residues. After removal of 4 bases from V and 6 bases from J, the junction contained 5 bases not matched to a gene. The V gene's germline CDR1 is SGHDT and CDR2 YYEEEE. The CDR3, as DNA: TGTGCCAGCAGCGATACAGGGGGAAATGGCTACACCTTC. Its translation is CASSDTGGNGYTF.

The chain links TRBV2 to TRBJ1-1; D is unclear. Germline-derived CDR1 and CDR2 are SNHLY and FYNNEI. Deletions cut 3 bases from V and 0 bases from J, with 14 bases between. This CDR3 is 16 amino acids long. The CDR3 bases are TGTGCCAGCAGTGAGGAGGCAGGCTACATGAACACTGAAGCTTTCTTT. As protein: CASSEEAGYMNTEAFF.

This chain connects TRBV5-1 to TRBJ1-1; TRBD1 might be the D (5 bases). There are 17 residues in the CDR3. The germline CDR1 and CDR2 sequences are SGHRS and YFSETQ. V lost 0 bases and J 4 bases, leaving 19 bases between the germline ends. Here the CDR3 reads CASSLERQGLMGTEAFF. The CDR3 nucleotides are TGCGCCAGCAGCTTGGAAAGGCAGGGACTCATGGGCACTGAAGCTTTCTTT.

This rearrangement joins TRBV30 to TRBJ2-2; TRBD2 matches 7 bases. The J segment lost 3 bases and the V segment lost 0 bases, leaving 16 bases of the junction unmatched. The CDR3 sequence is 19 residues long. Germline assignment: CDR1 GTSNPN and CDR2 SVGIG (reference sequence). This CDR3 reads CAWSVKRRWGGGDTGELFF. The CDR3 nucleotides are TGTGCCTGGAGTGTAAAGAGGAGGTGGGGCGGGGGAGACACCGGGGAGCTGTTTTTT.

This clone was detected a few times. The chain employs TRBV6-1 and TRBJ1-3; 11 bases match TRBD1. The CDR3 has 16 residues. The V gene end was trimmed by 5 bases and the J gene end by 3 bases; junction bases not matched to a gene: 6. Germline values: CDR1 MNHNS, CDR2 SASEGT. This chain's CDR3 is CASSQGQGAYGNTIYF. The CDR3 DNA reads as TGTGCCAGCAGTCAAGGACAGGGGGCGTATGGAAACACCATATATTTT.

This rearrangement joins TRBV19 to TRBJ1-5; D not resolved. V was trimmed by 7 bases and J by 1 base, leaving 17 bases between them. The CDR3 runs to 16 residues. Germline values: CDR1 LNHDA, CDR2 SQIVND (reference sequence). DNA for the CDR3: TGTGCCAGTACCACCGGGTACTCGAAGAGCAATCAGCCCCAGCATTTT. The encoded protein is CASTTGYSKSNQPQHF.

This clone was counted a single time. This chain uses TRBV2 with TRBJ2-3, with TRBD1 matching 11 bases. The V gene end was trimmed by 10 bases and the J gene end by 5 bases; junction bases not matched to a gene: 5. Germline V CDR1 and CDR2: SNHLY, FYNNEI. The CDR3 is 13 residues long. CDR3 DNA sequence: TGTGCCACCGGACAGGGGGCGGGAGATACGCAGTATTTT. Its protein product is CATGQGAGDTQYF.

The gene calls are TRBV7-2 and TRBJ1-2; possible D gene TRBD1, 5 bases. CDR3 size: 14 residues. Deletions cut 4 bases from V and 11 bases from J, with 20 bases between. Germline V CDR1 and CDR2: SGHTA, FQGNSA. CDR3 loop: CASSSQGLGDKYTF. The CDR3 nucleotides are TGTGCCAGCAGCTCCCAGGGACTCGGAGATAAGTACACCTTC.

V and J are TRBV6-5 and TRBJ1-1; 7 bases are a match to TRBD1. V lost 8 bases, J lost 4 bases, and 13 bases stayed unmatched. Per germline, CDR1 MNHEY and CDR2 SVGAGI. This CDR3 contains 15 residues. Here the CDR3 DNA reads TGTGCCAGCTTACCGGACAGGACGCTGGCCACTGAAGCTTTCTTT. It is translated as CASLPDRTLATEAFF.

This chain links TRBV9 with TRBJ1-1; D gene unclear. This CDR3 comprises 14 residues. CDR1 and CDR2 (germline): SGDLS, YYNGEE. The V end was cut by 0 bases, the J end by 1 base, with 7 bases between. CDR3 bases: TGTGCCAGCAGCGTAGGGCCAGGGAACACTGAAGCTTTCTTT. Translated: CASSVGPGNTEAFF.

The chain has TRBV30 and TRBJ2-5; 14 positions agree with TRBD2. This CDR3 has 16 residues. From germline, CDR1 is GTSNPN and CDR2 SVGIG (reference sequence). Trimming removed 0 bases from V and 5 bases from J; junction bases left unmatched: 5. The CDR3 protein is CAWSVTSGRAMETQYF. The CDR3 DNA follows: TGTGCCTGGAGTGTGACTAGCGGGAGGGCGATGGAGACCCAGTACTTC.

A remark on this clone: Compared with germline, one end of the junction differs, possibly owing to a read error. V and J are TRBV3-1 (or the pseudogene TRBV3-2) and TRBJ1-6; TRBD1 is a possible D gene (6 bases). From germline, CDR1 is LGHDT and CDR2 YNNKEL (reference sequence). CDR3 length: 12 residues. DNA for the CDR3: TGTGCCAGCAGCCAAGGTCCTCAGGGGACCTCTTTT. It encodes CASSQGPQGTSF.

The rearrangement links TRBV7-2 to TRBJ2-1, with 7 bases aligning to TRBD2. The trim removed 1 base at V and 4 bases at J, leaving 4 bases unmatched. The CDR3 is 15 amino acids. Germline-derived CDR1 and CDR2 are SGHTA and FQGNSA. CDR3 coding DNA: TGTGCCAGCAGCTTAGGAGCGGGGTCTTACAATGAGCAGTTCTTC. It translates to CASSLGAGSYNEQFF. The variable domain in full, with the rest retrieved from reference TRBV7-2 and TRBJ2-1, is GAGVSQSPSNKVTEKGKDVELRCDPISGHTALYWYRQSLGQGLEFLIYFQGNSAPDKSGLPSDRFSAERTGGSVSTLTIQRTQQEDSAVYLCASSLGAGSYNEQFFGPGTRLTVL.

This chain links TRBV6-2 or TRBV6-3 with TRBJ1-1; possibly TRBD1 for D (6 bases). The CDR3 has 17 residues. V was pared by 0 bases and J by 0 bases, with 14 bases between. Germline lookup yields CDR1 MNHEY and CDR2 SVGEGT. The CDR3 reads CASSYSKNRAMNTEAFF. CDR3 nucleotide sequence: TGTGCCAGCAGTTACTCGAAAAACAGGGCAATGAACACTGAAGCTTTCTTT.

This rearrangement joins TRBV13 to TRBJ2-7; TRBD1 aligns across 7 bases. With V trimmed by 4 bases and J by 0 bases, 6 bases remained unmatched. Germline loops: CDR1 PRHDT, CDR2 FYEKMQ (reference sequence). The CDR3 is 15 amino acids. This CDR3 reads CASSSEGAISYEQYF. The CDR3 DNA reads as TGTGCCAGCAGCTCCGAGGGGGCCATCTCCTACGAGCAGTACTTC.

The chain links TRBV12-3 or TRBV12-4 to TRBJ1-1; maybe TRBD1 (5 bases). The CDR3 is 12 amino acids. The ends were cut back, 8 bases at V and 4 bases at J, with 11 bases in the middle. This chain's CDR3 is CASSWGGTEAFF. The CDR3, as DNA: TGTGCCAGCTCCTGGGGGGGCACTGAAGCTTTCTTT.

The gene calls are TRBV11-2 and TRBJ1-1; TRBD1 aligns across 8 bases. V gave up 1 base and J gave up 10 bases; unmatched junction bases: 8. Germline lookup yields CDR1 SGHAT and CDR2 FQNNGV. The CDR3 extends over 14 amino acids. CDR3 DNA sequence: TGTGCCAGCAGCTTAGGAAATCGACAGGGGAGAGCTTTCTTT. Translating it yields CASSLGNRQGRAFF.

This clone is labeled as medium-sized. The chain couples TRBV7-9 to TRBJ1-1; tentatively, D is TRBD1 (5 bases). Germline CDR1 and CDR2: SEHNR and FQNEAQ (reference sequence). This CDR3 spans 15 amino acids. V lost 5 bases and J 2 bases, leaving 15 bases between the germline ends. The CDR3 loop reads CASSPAGGVNTEAFF. The CDR3 coding sequence is TGTGCCAGCAGCCCCGCCGGGGGGGTCAACACTGAAGCTTTCTTT.

The chain has TRBV18 and TRBJ1-5, with a possible D match to TRBD1 (6 bases). The CDR3 runs 15 residues. Germline-derived CDR1 and CDR2 are KGHSH and LQKENI. V lost 5 bases to trimming and J lost 3 bases, with 14 bases between them. CDR3 nucleotide sequence: TGTGCCAGCTCAACCTACAGGGCTTCCAATCAGCCCCAGCATTTT. This sequence encodes CASSTYRASNQPQHF. The variable domain in full, completed from reference TRBV18 and TRBJ1-5, reads NAGVMQNPRHLVRRRGQEARLRCSPMKGHSHVYWYRQLPEEGLKFMVYLQKENIIDESGMPKERFSAEFPKEGPSILRIQQVVRGDSAAYFCASSTYRASNQPQHFGDGTRLSIL.

This chain joins TRBV7-6 and TRBJ2-5; TRBD2 matches 8 bases. V trimming: 1 base; J trimming: 5 bases; junction bases outside the gene matches: 6. The CDR3 totals 15 residues. Germline V gene sequence: CDR1 SGHVS, CDR2 FNYEAQ. CDR3 in amino acids: CASSLGRAGVETQYF. The CDR3, as DNA: TGTGCCAGCAGCTTAGGAAGAGCGGGGGTGGAGACCCAGTACTTC.

The chain employs TRBV9 and TRBJ2-2; D is possibly TRBD2 (6 bases). CDR1 and CDR2 (germline): SGDLS, YYNGEE. Trimming pared 6 bases from V and 3 bases from J, leaving 15 bases between. The CDR3 is made up of 15 amino acids. CDR3 coding DNA: TGTGCCAGCACCCAAGAGGAGGGTTACACCGGGGAGCTGTTTTTT. Translation: CASTQEEGYTGELFF.

This rearrangement joins TRBV19 to TRBJ1-2; a possible D gene is TRBD1 (6 bases). The CDR3 extends over 17 amino acids. Trimming stripped 5 bases from V and 8 bases from J, with 27 bases between. CDR1 and CDR2 (germline): LNHDA, SQIVND (reference sequence). Here the CDR3 reads CASSPSPPEDRKKGYTF. The DNA of the CDR3 is TGTGCCAGTAGTCCCAGTCCCCCCGAGGACAGAAAAAAGGGCTACACCTTC.

The rearrangement joins TRBV6-5 to TRBJ2-3; D is possibly TRBD2 (6 bases). Germline CDR1 and CDR2: MNHEY and SVGAGI. The CDR3 sequence is 15 residues long. The V and J ends lost 6 bases and 1 base respectively, with 14 bases between them. The CDR3 DNA reads TGTGCCAGCAGATTGGAGGGGTGGGGCACAGATACGCAGTATTTT. Translated: CASRLEGWGTDTQYF.

This clone is a singleton in its sample. The rearrangement uses TRBV27 and TRBJ2-7, with D possibly matching TRBD1 (6 bases). The CDR3 is made up of 16 amino acids. The V gene's germline CDR1 is MNHEY and CDR2 SMNVEV (reference sequence). V lost 3 bases and J 1 base, leaving 16 bases between the germline ends. The CDR3 loop reads CASSFRQTGGSYEQYF. CDR3 nucleotides: TGTGCCAGCAGTTTCCGGCAGACAGGTGGGTCCTACGAGCAGTACTTC.